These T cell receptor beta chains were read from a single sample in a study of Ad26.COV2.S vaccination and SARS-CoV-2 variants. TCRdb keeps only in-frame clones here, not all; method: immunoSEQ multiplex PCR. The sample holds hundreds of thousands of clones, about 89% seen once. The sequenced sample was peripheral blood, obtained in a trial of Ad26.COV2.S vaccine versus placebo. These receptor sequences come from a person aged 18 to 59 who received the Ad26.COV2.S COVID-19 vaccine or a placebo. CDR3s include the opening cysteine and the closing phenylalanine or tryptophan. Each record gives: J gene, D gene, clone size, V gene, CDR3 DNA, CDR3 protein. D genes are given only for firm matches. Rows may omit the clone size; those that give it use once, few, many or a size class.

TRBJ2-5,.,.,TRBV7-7,TGTGCTAGCAGCGCTACAGGGTGGAAAGAGACCCAGTACTTC,CASSATGWKETQYF
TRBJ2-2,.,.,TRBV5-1,TGCGCCAGCAGCTCCCCCGTGGTCACCGGGGAGCTGTTTTTT,CASSSPVVTGELFF
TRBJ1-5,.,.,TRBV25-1,TGTGCCAGCAGTGGTACAGGGTATCAGCCCCAGCATTTT,CASSGTGYQPQHF
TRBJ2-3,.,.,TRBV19,TGTGCCAGCCGACAACCAAGCACAGATACGCAGTATTTT,CASRQPSTDTQYF
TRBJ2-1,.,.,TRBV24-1,TGTGCCACCAGTAATTTGGGGCCATACAATGAGCAGTTCTTC,CATSNLGPYNEQFF
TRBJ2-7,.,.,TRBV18,TGTGCCAGCTCACCGATAGGATTCGACGAGCAGTACTTC,CASSPIGFDEQYF
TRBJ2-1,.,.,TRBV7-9,TGTGCCAGCAGCCAGCGAACAGGACTTAAAAACAATGAGCAGTTCTTC,CASSQRTGLKNNEQFF
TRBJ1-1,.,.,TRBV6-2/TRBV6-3,TGTGCCAGCAGTTCCCGGGGGGGAACGAGGACTGAAGCTTTCTTT,CASSSRGGTRTEAFF
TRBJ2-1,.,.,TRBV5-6,TGTGCCAGCAGCCCGTGGACACCCTCTGGTGTATATGAGCAGTTCTTC,CASSPWTPSGVYEQFF
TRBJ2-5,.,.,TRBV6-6,TGTGCCAGCAGCTACGAGCGGTCGCGCCAGTACTTC,CASSYERSRQYF
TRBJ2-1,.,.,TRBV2,TGTGCCAGCACCGTTTCGGGGATTCGATACAATGAGCAGTTCTTC,CASTVSGIRYNEQFF
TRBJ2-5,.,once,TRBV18,TGTGCCAGCTCACCATCATGGGGGCAAGAGACCCAGTACTTC,CASSPSWGQETQYF
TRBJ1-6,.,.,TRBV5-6,TGTGCCAGCAGCTTGAGGCCTACCGGGTCCGATTTCGGGACCCTCCACTTT,CASSLRPTGSDFGTLHF
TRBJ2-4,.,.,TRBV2,TGTGCCAGCAGTGAGGGGGTAAACATTCAGTACTTC,CASSEGVNIQYF
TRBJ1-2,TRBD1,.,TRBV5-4,TGTGCCAGCAGCGACTTAGACAGGGGGCTAATAGCTAACTATGGCTACACCTTC,CASSDLDRGLIANYGYTF
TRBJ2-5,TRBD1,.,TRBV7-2,TGTGCCAGCAGCTTAGACAGGGGAGAGACCCAGTACTTC,CASSLDRGETQYF
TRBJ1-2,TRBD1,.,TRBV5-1,TGCGCCAGCAGCGCAGGACAGGGCGGTATCCTTGGCTATGGCTACACCTTC,CASSAGQGGILGYGYTF
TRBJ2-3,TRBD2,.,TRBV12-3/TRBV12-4,TGTGCCAGCACGGCGGGGGGAACAGATACGCAGTATTTT,CASTAGGTDTQYF
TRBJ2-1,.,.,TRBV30,TGTGCCTGGAGGGGCTTACGTGAGCAGTTCTTC,CAWRGLREQFF
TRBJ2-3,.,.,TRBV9,TGTGCCAGCAGCCCCGACGGGATGAGCACAGATACGCAGTATTTT,CASSPDGMSTDTQYF
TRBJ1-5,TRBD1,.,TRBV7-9,TGTGCCAGCAGCTTTTCAGGGGGCACCTATAGCAATCAGCCCCAGCATTTT,CASSFSGGTYSNQPQHF
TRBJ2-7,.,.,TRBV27,TGTGCCAGCAGTCCCAACGGCCTGGGGGAGCAGTACTTC,CASSPNGLGEQYF
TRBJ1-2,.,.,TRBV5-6,TGTGCCAGCAGCGTAAACAGGGATCTTATAGCTGGAGGCTACACCTTC,CASSVNRDLIAGGYTF
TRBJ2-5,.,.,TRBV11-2,TGTGCCAGCAGCCCCAACCCAGTAAGGACGGAGACCCAGTACTTC,CASSPNPVRTETQYF
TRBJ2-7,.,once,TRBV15,TGTGCCACCAGCAGACTAGGAGGGGGTAAGGGAGAGCAGTACTTC,CATSRLGGGKGEQYF
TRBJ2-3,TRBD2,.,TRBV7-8,TGTGCCAGCAGCTATGGACTAGCCCTCACAGATACGCAGTATTTT,CASSYGLALTDTQYF
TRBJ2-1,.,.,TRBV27,TGTGCCAGCAGTTTAGGGACTGGCGGGATTGGTGGCTACAATGAGCAGTTCTTC,CASSLGTGGIGGYNEQFF
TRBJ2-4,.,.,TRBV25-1,TGTGCCAGCAGCGACCCCGGGACGAATATCATTCAGTACTTC,CASSDPGTNIIQYF
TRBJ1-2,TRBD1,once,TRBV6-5,TGTGCCAGCAGTCCGACAGGGGGTTATGGCTACACCTTC,CASSPTGGYGYTF
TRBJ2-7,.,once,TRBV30,TGTGCCTGGAGCCAGACCAGGGGTTACGAGCAGTACTTC,CAWSQTRGYEQYF
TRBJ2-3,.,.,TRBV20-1,TGCAGTGCGGGGGCAGATACGCAGTATTTT,CSAGADTQYF
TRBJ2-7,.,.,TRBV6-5,TGTGCCAGCAGTTACGAGGGTTACGAGCAGTACTTC,CASSYEGYEQYF
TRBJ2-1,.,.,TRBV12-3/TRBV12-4,TGTGCCAGCAGTTTCGGCGGGAATGAGCAGTTCTTC,CASSFGGNEQFF
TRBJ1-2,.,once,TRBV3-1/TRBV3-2,TGTGCCAGCAGCCAAGTCGGGGCCAATGGCTACACCTTC,CASSQVGANGYTF
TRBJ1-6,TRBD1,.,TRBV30,TGTGCCTGGAGCCCGGTGAGGGGGCCTTCACCCCTCCACTTT,CAWSPVRGPSPLHF
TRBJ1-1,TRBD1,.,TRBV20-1,TGCAGTGCCAGACAGGGTTTGGCTTTCTTT,CSARQGLAFF
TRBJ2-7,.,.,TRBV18,TGTGCCAGCTCGAGAGTAGGAACTTCCTACGAGCAGTACTTC,CASSRVGTSYEQYF
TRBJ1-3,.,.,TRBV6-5,TGTGCCAGCAGGACAGGTGGTGGAAACACCATATATTTT,CASRTGGGNTIYF
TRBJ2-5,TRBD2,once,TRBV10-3,TGTGCCATCAGTCAACCGCCGACTAGCGGGGCAACCATACAAGAGACCCAGTACTTC,CAISQPPTSGATIQETQYF
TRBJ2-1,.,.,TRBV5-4,TGTGCCAGCAGCTCCGCCGTGAGCGGGTACAATGAGCAGTTCTTC,CASSSAVSGYNEQFF
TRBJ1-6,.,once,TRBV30,TGTGCCTGGAGTGGGGGCAGCAATTCACCCCTCCACTTT,CAWSGGSNSPLHF
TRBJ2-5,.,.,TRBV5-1,TGCGCCAGCAGCTTGCTACAGGGAAGCGAGACCCAGTACTTC,CASSLLQGSETQYF
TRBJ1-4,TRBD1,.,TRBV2,TGTGCCAGCAGCGGACAGGGGGCGAATGATGAAAAACTGTTTTTT,CASSGQGANDEKLFF
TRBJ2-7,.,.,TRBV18,TGTGCCAGCTCACCCGATGGGACCTACGAGCAGTACTTC,CASSPDGTYEQYF
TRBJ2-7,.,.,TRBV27,TGTGCCAGCAGTCCCCTCTCCTACGAGCAGTACTTC,CASSPLSYEQYF
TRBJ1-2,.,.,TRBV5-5,TGTGCCAGCATGGGGGACGGAGATGGCTACACCTTC,CASMGDGDGYTF
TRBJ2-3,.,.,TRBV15,TGTGCCACCAGCAGAGATGATCTTAGCACAGATACGCAGTATTTT,CATSRDDLSTDTQYF
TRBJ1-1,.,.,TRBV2,TGTGCCAGCTTGGGACCATTCGGCGCTTTCTTT,CASLGPFGAFF
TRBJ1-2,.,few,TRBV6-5,TGTGCCAGCAGTTACTCACCAGCTAACTATGGCTACACCTTC,CASSYSPANYGYTF
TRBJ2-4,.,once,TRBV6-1,TGTGCCAGCAGTTCCCCGGACAGTTACAAAAACATTCAGTACTTC,CASSSPDSYKNIQYF
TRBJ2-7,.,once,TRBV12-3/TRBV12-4,TGTGCCAGCAGTTTGGACAGCTACGAGCAGTACTTC,CASSLDSYEQYF
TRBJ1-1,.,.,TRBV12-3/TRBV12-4,TGTGCCAGCAGTTTTTCGGGGCCCTATGAAGCTTTCTTT,CASSFSGPYEAFF
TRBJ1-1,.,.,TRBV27,TGTGCCAGCATGTCGGCTCAAGCGTACACTGAAGCTTTCTTT,CASMSAQAYTEAFF
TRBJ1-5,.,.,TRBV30,TGTGCCTGGACGGACAGCCTCAATCAGCCCCAGCATTTT,CAWTDSLNQPQHF